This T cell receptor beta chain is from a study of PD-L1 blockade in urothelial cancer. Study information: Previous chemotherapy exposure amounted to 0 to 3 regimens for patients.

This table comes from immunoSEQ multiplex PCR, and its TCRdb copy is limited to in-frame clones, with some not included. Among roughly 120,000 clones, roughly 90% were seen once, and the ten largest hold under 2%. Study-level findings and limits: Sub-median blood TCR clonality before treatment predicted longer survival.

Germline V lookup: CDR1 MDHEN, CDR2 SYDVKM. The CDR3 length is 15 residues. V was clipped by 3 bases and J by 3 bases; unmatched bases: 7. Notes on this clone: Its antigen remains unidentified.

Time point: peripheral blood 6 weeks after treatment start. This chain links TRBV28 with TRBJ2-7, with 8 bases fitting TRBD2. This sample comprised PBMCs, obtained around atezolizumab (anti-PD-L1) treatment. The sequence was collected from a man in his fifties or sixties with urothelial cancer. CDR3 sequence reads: CASSFRAGGFYEQYF. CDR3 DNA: TGTGCCAGCAGTTTCAGGGCGGGAGGATTCTACGAGCAGTACTTC.